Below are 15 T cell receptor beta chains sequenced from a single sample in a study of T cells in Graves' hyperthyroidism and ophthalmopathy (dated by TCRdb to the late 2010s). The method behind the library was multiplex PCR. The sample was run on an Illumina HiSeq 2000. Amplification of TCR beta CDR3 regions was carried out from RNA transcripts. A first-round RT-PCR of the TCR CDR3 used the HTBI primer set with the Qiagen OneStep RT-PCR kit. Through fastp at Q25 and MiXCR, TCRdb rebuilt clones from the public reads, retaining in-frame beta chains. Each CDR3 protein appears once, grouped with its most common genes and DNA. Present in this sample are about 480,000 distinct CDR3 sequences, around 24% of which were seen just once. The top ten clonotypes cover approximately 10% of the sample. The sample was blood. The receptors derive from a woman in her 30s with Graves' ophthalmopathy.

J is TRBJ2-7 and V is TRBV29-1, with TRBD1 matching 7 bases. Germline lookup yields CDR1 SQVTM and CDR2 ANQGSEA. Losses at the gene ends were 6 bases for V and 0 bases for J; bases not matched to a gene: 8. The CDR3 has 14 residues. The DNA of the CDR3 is TGCAGCGTATCCGGGACAGCCATCTCCTACGAGCAGTACTTC. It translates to CSVSGTAISYEQYF.

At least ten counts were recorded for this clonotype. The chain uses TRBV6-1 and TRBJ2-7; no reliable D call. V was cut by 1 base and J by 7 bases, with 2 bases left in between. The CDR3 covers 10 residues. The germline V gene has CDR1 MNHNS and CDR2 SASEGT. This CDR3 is CASSEVEQYF. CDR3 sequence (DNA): TGTGCCAGCAGTGAAGTAGAGCAGTACTTC.

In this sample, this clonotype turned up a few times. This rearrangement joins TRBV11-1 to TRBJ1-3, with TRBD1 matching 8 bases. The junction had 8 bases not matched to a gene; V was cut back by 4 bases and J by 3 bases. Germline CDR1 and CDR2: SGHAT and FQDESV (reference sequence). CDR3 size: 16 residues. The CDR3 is CASSSQGARDGNTIYF. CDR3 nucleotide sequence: TGTGCCAGCAGCTCTCAGGGGGCGCGGGATGGAAACACCATATATTTT.

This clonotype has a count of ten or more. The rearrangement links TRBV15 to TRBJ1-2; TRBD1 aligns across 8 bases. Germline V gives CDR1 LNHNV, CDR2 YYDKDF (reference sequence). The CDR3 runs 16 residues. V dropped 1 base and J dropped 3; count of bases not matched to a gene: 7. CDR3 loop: CATSRGGQDGDYGYTF. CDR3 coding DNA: TGTGCCACCAGCAGAGGGGGACAGGACGGGGACTATGGCTACACCTTC.

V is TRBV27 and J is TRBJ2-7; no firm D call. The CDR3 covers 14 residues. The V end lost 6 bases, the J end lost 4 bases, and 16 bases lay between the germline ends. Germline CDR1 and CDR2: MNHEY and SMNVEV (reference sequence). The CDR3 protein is CASRKSTPQYEQYF. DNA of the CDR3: TGTGCCAGCAGGAAAAGTACACCCCAATACGAGCAGTACTTC.

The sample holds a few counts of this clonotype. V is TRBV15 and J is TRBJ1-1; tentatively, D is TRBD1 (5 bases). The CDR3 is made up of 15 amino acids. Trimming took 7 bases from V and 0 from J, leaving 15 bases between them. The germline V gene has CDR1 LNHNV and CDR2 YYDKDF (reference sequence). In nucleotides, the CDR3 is TGTGCCACCACCACTGTTTCGGGACTGAACACTGAAGCTTTCTTT. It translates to CATTTVSGLNTEAFF.

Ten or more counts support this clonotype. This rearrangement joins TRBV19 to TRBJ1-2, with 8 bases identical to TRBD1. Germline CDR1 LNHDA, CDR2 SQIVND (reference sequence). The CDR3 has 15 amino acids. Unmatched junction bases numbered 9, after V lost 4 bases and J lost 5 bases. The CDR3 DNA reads TGTGCCAGTAGTACCCCGGACAGGGTTCTTTATGGCTACACCTTC. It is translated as CASSTPDRVLYGYTF.

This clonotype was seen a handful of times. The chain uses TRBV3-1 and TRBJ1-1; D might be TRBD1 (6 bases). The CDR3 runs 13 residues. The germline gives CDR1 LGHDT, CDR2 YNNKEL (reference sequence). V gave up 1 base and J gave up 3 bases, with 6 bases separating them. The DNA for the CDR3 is TGTGCCAGCAGCCAAGGGGGGCACACTGAAGCTTTCTTT. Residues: CASSQGGHTEAFF.

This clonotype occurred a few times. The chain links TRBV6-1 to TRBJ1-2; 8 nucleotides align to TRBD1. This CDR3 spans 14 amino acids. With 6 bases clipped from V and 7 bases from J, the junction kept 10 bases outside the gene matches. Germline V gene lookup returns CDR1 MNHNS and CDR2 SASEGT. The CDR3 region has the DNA TGTGCCAGCAGGGCGGATGACAGGGGCGGTGGCTACACCTTC. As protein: CASRADDRGGGYTF.

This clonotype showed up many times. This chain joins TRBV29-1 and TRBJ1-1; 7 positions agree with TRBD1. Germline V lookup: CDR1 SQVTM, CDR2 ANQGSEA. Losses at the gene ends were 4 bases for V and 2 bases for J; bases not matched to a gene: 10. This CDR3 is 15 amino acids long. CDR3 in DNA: TGCAGCGTTGGGGGTGGAGGACAGGCCAACACTGAAGCTTTCTTT. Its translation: CSVGGGGQANTEAFF.

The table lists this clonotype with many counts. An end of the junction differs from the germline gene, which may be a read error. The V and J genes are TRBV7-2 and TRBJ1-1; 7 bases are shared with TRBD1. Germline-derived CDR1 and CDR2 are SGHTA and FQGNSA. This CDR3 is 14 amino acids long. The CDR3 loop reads CASTLGQSNTEALF. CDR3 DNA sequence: TGTGCCAGCACCCTGGGACAGTCGAACACTGAAGCTCTCTTT.

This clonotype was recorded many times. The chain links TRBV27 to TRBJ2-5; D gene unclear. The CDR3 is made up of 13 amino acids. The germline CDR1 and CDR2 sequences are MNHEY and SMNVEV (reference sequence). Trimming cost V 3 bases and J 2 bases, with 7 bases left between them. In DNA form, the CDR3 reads TGTGCCAGCAGTTTCTCGGTACAAGAGACCCAGTACTTC. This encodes CASSFSVQETQYF.

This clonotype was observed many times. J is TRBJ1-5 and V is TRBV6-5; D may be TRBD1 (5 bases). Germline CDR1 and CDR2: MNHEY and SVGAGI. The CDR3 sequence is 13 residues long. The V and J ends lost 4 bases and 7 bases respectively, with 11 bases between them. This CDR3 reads CASSSRGVQPQHF. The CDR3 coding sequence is TGTGCCAGCAGTTCCCGGGGGGTCCAGCCCCAGCATTTT.

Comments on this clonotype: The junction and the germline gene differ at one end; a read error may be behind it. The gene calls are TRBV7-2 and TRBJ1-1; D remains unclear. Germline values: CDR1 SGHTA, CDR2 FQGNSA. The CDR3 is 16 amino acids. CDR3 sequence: CASSLALRIANTGAFF. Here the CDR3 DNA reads TGTGCCAGCAGCTTAGCGTTGCGTATCGCGAACACTGGAGCTTTCTTT.

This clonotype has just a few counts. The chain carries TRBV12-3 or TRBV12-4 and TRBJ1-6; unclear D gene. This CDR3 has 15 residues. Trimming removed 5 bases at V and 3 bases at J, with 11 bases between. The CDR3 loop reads CASSPPNIYNSPLHF. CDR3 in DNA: TGTGCCAGCAGTCCCCCCAATATCTATAATTCACCCCTCCACTTT.